These T cell receptor beta chains were read from a single sample in a study of T cell responses to AZD1222 COVID-19 vaccine. Method: immunoSEQ multiplex PCR; TCRdb's copy keeps in-frame clones and lacks some. The sample lists fewer than 200,000 clones, 80% to 95% seen once, with roughly 10% in the top ten. The sequences come from peripheral blood, collected on day 0 of AZD1222 vaccination. Receptors originate from an adult in good health. Both conserved end residues are part of each CDR3. A clone size is listed for some rows: how often the clone was seen (once, few, many), or a class if it is expanded.

>TRBV19|NA
CASSMKGPDTEAFF
>TRBV15|NA
CATSRGGRAVETQYF
>TRBV7-9|NA
CASVAGTSSYNEQFF
>TRBV24-1|NA
CATSDLIGVGIYGNTIYF
>TRBV6-4|NA
CASSARMNTEAFF
>TRBV28|once
CASSLQGVYEKLFF
>TRBV6-2/TRBV6-3|NA
CASSYWRVTEAFF
>TRBV14|few
CASSPPGAFNYGYTF
>TRBV7-9|NA
CASSSQGAETQYF
>TRBV12-3/TRBV12-4|NA
CASSQDRVTTQYF
>TRBV27|NA
CASSLLRDRDYEQYF
>TRBV6-4|NA
CASSPKGTDTQYF
>TRBV4-2|NA
CASSQDRAESTEAFF
>TRBV5-4|NA
CASSWGQGLFGGYTF
>TRBV9|NA
CASSAGHTEAFF
>TRBV6-5|NA
CASSYRQQYHGYTF
>TRBV29-1|NA
CSATTGMDTEAFF
>TRBV2|NA
CASRGGTQYF
>TRBV24-1|NA
CATSETGTKAEAFF
>TRBV7-2|NA
CASHPEDRAYEQYF
>TRBV7-9|NA
CASRGRARDSEAFF
>TRBV19|NA
CATSGQGFKETQYF
>TRBV19|NA
CASSMTGISYGYTF
>TRBV4-1|once
CASSQGREVDEQYF
>TRBV27|NA
CASSLTGGDYGYTF
>TRBV11-3|NA
CASSAWDGTAGELFF
>TRBV6-6|NA
CASSFRDNTGELFF
>TRBV6-5|once
CASSQGNIQYF
>TRBV15|NA
CATSRAQGINQPQHF
>TRBV19|NA
CASSIGAGDYGYTF
>TRBV3-1/TRBV3-2|NA
CASSSGLGCVF
>TRBV6-1|NA
CASSEVQLGRSPLHF
>TRBV5-6|NA
CASSLNRLAGDTNEQFF
>TRBV27|NA
CAARAGADYGYTF
>TRBV5-4|once
CASSSLQGPSGNTIYF
>TRBV11-2|NA
CASSALTGVNEKLFF
>TRBV3-1/TRBV3-2|NA
CASSQRPRSSDEQFF
>TRBV29-1|NA
CSVEGGSFGNTIYF
>TRBV12-3/TRBV12-4|NA
CASTLGDNQPQHF
>TRBV6-5|once
CASSSRGRSTDTQYF
>TRBV6-6|NA
CASSYTPGEALLHF
>TRBV27|NA
CASSTTGGSYEQYF
>TRBV24-1|NA
CATSGAGGTYNEQFF
>TRBV9|NA
CASSVEGGGASTDTQYF
>TRBV24-1|NA
CATSEPGGDTQYF
>TRBV7-2|once
CASSTRTGGKETQYF
>TRBV6-1|NA
CASSERAGRGLGGNQPQHF
>TRBV7-2|NA
CASGLGGRTNEKLFF
>TRBV5-1|few
CASSLTTVSGANVLTF
>TRBV29-1|NA
CSVERGLYGYTF
>TRBV5-1|NA
CASSLRAGRSYEQYF
>TRBV5-1|NA
CASSRTGEGNYGYTF
>TRBV14|NA
CASSQAGTGGVCTF
>TRBV5-1|NA
CASSWTSGSTNTGELFF
>TRBV19|NA
CASSIQGKDQPQHF
>TRBV7-2|once
CASSFRGVRSETQYF
>TRBV27|NA
CASSPGGMVSYIQYF
>TRBV4-3|NA
CASSQETGPINGYTF